A single sample is the source of the 14 T cell receptor beta chains below, sequenced in a study of blood T cell repertoires in COVID-19. Here immunoSEQ multiplex PCR was the method, and the copy in TCRdb shows in-frame clones only, minus some. The sample has 340,000 or so clones, around 90% seen once. Sequenced material: peripheral blood. The receptors stem from a man aged 50 to 59 with active or convalescent COVID-19.

V usage is TRBV11-2 and J usage is TRBJ1-2, with D perhaps TRBD1 (6 bases). Germline V gene lookup returns CDR1 SGHAT and CDR2 FQNNGV. The CDR3 spans 13 residues. Trimming cost V 1 base and J 7 bases, with 10 bases left between them. The CDR3 DNA follows: TGTGCCAGCAGCTTAGCAGGGGTTGCTGGCTACACCTTC. Translated: CASSLAGVAGYTF.

V usage is TRBV11-2 and J usage is TRBJ2-7; 11 nucleotides match TRBD1. V was pared by 0 bases and J by 3 bases, with 4 bases of the junction left unmatched. The CDR3 has 16 residues. From germline, CDR1 is SGHAT and CDR2 FQNNGV. This chain's CDR3 is CASSLDVGTGGYEQYF. Written as DNA, the CDR3 is TGTGCCAGCAGCTTAGATGTCGGGACAGGGGGCTACGAGCAGTACTTC.

The chain is built from TRBV6-5 and TRBJ1-5; no definite D call. The CDR3 covers 13 residues. From germline, CDR1 is MNHEY and CDR2 SVGAGI. Trimming removed 6 bases from V and 7 bases from J, with 13 bases in between. The CDR3 DNA reads as TGTGCCAGCAGCGGGGAAGTGGACCAGCCCCAGCATTTT. Protein sequence: CASSGEVDQPQHF.

The chain employs TRBV19 and TRBJ2-7; 8 bases align to TRBD2. The germline gives CDR1 LNHDA, CDR2 SQIVND (reference sequence). The CDR3 is 15 amino acids. The CDR3 spells CASRRGSGTPYEQYF. The DNA of the CDR3 is TGTGCATCCCGAAGGGGTAGCGGGACCCCCTACGAGCAGTACTTC.

The rearrangement links TRBV5-6 to TRBJ2-1; TRBD1 matches at 8 bases. Per the germline V gene, CDR1 is SGHDT and CDR2 is YYEEEE. Trimming took 4 bases from V and 4 from J; bases not matched to a gene: 7. The CDR3 contains 15 residues. CDR3 amino acids: CASSGRQGTYNEQFF. The CDR3, as DNA: TGTGCCAGCAGCGGAAGACAGGGGACATACAATGAGCAGTTCTTC.

This chain uses TRBV15 with TRBJ1-5; D possibly corresponds to TRBD1 (6 bases). V lost 1 base, J lost 3 bases, and 16 bases lay in between. The germline V gene encodes CDR1 LNHNV and CDR2 YYDKDF (reference sequence). CDR3 length equals 17 residues. The CDR3 is CATSRGWGSGDNQPQHF. Written as DNA, the CDR3 is TGTGCCACCAGCAGAGGTTGGGGATCAGGGGACAATCAGCCCCAGCATTTT.

This chain connects TRBV24-1 to TRBJ1-3; D might be TRBD1 (5 bases). Trimming pared 3 bases from V and 4 bases from J, leaving 30 bases between. Per the germline V gene, CDR1 is KGHDR and CDR2 is SFDVKD. CDR3 length equals 21 residues. The CDR3 protein is CATSDPSLHRNLLEGGNTIYF. The CDR3 nucleotides read TGTGCCACCAGTGATCCCTCCCTGCACAGGAACCTCTTAGAAGGAGGAAACACCATATATTTT.

This chain links TRBV6-5 with TRBJ1-6, with 7 bases lining up with TRBD1. CDR3 length: 14 residues. Germline lookup yields CDR1 MNHEY and CDR2 SVGAGI. Trimming removed 7 bases from V and 8 bases from J; junction bases left unmatched: 8. CDR3: CASTAGQHHSPLHF. CDR3 sequence (DNA): TGTGCCAGCACCGCGGGACAGCACCATTCACCCCTCCACTTT.

J is TRBJ2-5 and V is TRBV7-3, with 9 positions matching TRBD1. With V trimmed by 4 bases and J by 2 bases, 8 bases remained unmatched. The CDR3 contains 16 residues. Looked up from germline, CDR1 is SGHTA and CDR2 is FQGTGA. CDR3 protein: CASSSQGTGNQETQYF. In nucleotides, the CDR3 is TGTGCCAGCAGCTCCCAAGGGACAGGGAATCAAGAGACCCAGTACTTC. The entire variable domain, with the rest obtained from reference TRBV7-3 and TRBJ2-5, is as follows: GAGVSQTPSNKVTEKGKYVELRCDPISGHTALYWYRQSLGQGPEFLIYFQGTGAADDSGLPNDRFFAVRPEGSVSTLKIQRTERGDSAVYLCASSSQGTGNQETQYFGPGTRLLVL.

The chain joins TRBV28 to TRBJ2-3; the D gene is possibly TRBD2 (6 bases). The germline V gene encodes CDR1 MDHEN and CDR2 SYDVKM. The CDR3 runs 17 residues. V lost 4 bases, J lost 2 bases, and 19 bases lay in between. CDR3 sequence reads: CASSWSSGYRNTDTQYF. The CDR3 coding sequence is TGTGCCAGCAGTTGGAGTAGCGGATATAGGAACACAGATACGCAGTATTTT.

CDR3 residues: CASSALPGGGYTF. The DNA of the CDR3 is TGTGCCAGCAGCGCCCTCCCAGGAGGTGGCTACACCTTC. This sequence joins TRBV3-1 (or the pseudogene TRBV3-2) and TRBJ1-2, with D unclear. This CDR3 has 13 amino acids. The germline V and J ends were trimmed by 5 bases and 7 bases, with 14 bases remaining between them. CDR1 is LGHDT and CDR2 is YNNKEL in the germline V gene (reference sequence).

The rearrangement links TRBV6-4 to TRBJ2-3; a possible D gene is TRBD2 (7 bases). Trimming took off 5 bases at V and 2 bases at J, with 17 bases between the two ends. This CDR3 is built from 16 residues. The germline V gene encodes CDR1 MRHNA and CDR2 SNTAGT. DNA of the CDR3: TGTGCCAGCAGTCCTCAGCCGGGGGGCACCACAGATACGCAGTATTTT. Protein sequence: CASSPQPGGTTDTQYF.

In its sample, this clone was seen a few times. The V and J genes are TRBV6-5 and TRBJ2-7; D is unclear. The V gene's germline CDR1 is MNHEY and CDR2 SVGAGI. This CDR3 spans 11 amino acids. V was pared by 1 base and J by 5 bases, with 3 bases between. The DNA of the CDR3 is TGTGCCAGCAGTTACTTAGACGAGCAGTACTTC. This translates into CASSYLDEQYF.

J is TRBJ2-1 and V is TRBV7-2, with 12 bases identical to TRBD2. Germline assignment: CDR1 SGHTA and CDR2 FQGNSA. V lost 5 bases and J lost 4; bases outside the gene matches: 3. This CDR3 region has 15 residues. In nucleotides, the CDR3 is TGTGCCAGCAGCACACTAGCGGGGGGATACAATGAGCAGTTCTTC. This translates into CASSTLAGGYNEQFF.